The T cell receptor beta chain described here comes from a study of blood T cell repertoires in COVID-19. Study summary: PBMCs, B-cell-depleted T cells, or T cells were the source of the cDNA or gDNA that made up the material.

Using immunoSEQ multiplex PCR, the repertoire was profiled, and TCRdb retains in-frame clones only, with some absent. The sample consists of over 200,000 clones, 90% of them appearing once. Assignment of participants to cohorts was predicated upon participant-reported clinical history. Contact with a PCR-confirmed or clinician-diagnosed COVID-19 case occurred within 2 weeks of entry. The clonotype originates from a young man who had been exposed to COVID-19. The sequenced sample was PBMCs or T cells enriched from blood (not recorded which).

The CDR3 DNA follows: TGTGCCAGCAGTGAATCACAGGACTATGGCTACACCTTC. Residues: CASSESQDYGYTF. This chain connects TRBV6-1 to TRBJ1-2, with D tentatively TRBD1 (5 bases). Germline V lookup: CDR1 MNHNS, CDR2 SASEGT. V was trimmed by 2 bases and J by 3 bases, leaving 7 bases between them. The CDR3 length is 13 residues.